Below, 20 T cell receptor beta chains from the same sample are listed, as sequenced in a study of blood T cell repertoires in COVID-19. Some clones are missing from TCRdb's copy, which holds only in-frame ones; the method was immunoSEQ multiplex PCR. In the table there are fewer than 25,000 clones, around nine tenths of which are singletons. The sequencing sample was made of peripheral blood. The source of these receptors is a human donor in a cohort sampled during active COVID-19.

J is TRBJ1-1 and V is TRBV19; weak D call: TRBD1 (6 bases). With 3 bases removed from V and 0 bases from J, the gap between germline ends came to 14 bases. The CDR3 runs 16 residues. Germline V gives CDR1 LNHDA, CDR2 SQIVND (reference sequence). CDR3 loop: CASSISDSRMNTEAFF. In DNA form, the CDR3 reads TGTGCCAGTAGTATTTCGGACAGCCGAATGAACACTGAAGCTTTCTTT. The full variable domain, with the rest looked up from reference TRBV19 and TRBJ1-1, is DGGITQSPKYLFRKEGQNVTLSCEQNLNHDAMYWYRQDPGQGLRLIYYSQIVNDFQKGDIAEGYSVSREKKESFPLTVTSAQKNPTAFYLCASSISDSRMNTEAFFGQGTRLTVV.

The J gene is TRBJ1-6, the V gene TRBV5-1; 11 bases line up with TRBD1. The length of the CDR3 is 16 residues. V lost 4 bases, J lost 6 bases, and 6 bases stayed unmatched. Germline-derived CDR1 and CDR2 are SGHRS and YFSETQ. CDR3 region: CASSPTGQGVNSPLHF. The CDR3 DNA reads TGCGCCAGCAGCCCTACGGGACAGGGGGTTAATTCACCCCTCCACTTT.

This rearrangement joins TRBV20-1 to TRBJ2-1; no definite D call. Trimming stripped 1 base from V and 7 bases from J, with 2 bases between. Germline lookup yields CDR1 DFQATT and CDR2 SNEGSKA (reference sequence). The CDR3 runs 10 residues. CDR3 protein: CSARANEQFF. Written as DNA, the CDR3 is TGCAGTGCTAGAGCGAATGAGCAGTTCTTC.

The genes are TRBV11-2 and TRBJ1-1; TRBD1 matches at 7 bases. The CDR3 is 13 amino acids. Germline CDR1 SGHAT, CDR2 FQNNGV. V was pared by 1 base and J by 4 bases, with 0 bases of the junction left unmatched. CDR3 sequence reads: CASSLGQGTEAFF. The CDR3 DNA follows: TGTGCCAGCAGCTTAGGACAGGGCACTGAAGCTTTCTTT.

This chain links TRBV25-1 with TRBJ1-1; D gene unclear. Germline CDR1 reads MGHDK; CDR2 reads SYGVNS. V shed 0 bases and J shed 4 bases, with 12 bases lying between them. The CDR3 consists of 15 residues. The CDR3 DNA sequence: TGTGCCAGCAGTGAATATAAGTCGGGTAGCACTGAAGCTTTCTTT. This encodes CASSEYKSGSTEAFF.

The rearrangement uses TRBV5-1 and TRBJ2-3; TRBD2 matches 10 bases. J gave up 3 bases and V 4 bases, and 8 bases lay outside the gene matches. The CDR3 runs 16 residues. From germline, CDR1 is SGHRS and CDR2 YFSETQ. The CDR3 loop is CASSLTGAGGTDTQYF. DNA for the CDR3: TGCGCCAGCAGCCTGACAGGAGCGGGAGGGACAGATACGCAGTATTTT.

The CDR3 region has the DNA TGTGCCAGTAGTCCCCGGTATGAAGCTTTCTTT. Its translation: CASSPRYEAFF. The gene calls are TRBV19 and TRBJ1-1; D uncertain. V was cut by 5 bases and J by 7 bases, with 8 bases left in between. The germline gives CDR1 LNHDA, CDR2 SQIVND (reference sequence). The CDR3 covers 11 residues.

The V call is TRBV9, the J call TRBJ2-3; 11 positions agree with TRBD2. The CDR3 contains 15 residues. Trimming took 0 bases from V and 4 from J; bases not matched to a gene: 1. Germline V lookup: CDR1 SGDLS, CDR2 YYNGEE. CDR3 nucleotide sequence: TGTGCCAGCAGCGTAGTAGCGGGGGGGTCAGATACGCAGTATTTT. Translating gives CASSVVAGGSDTQYF.

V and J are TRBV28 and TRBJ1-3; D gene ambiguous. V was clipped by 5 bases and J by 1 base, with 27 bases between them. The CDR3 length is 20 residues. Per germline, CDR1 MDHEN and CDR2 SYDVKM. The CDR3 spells CASSPYLGRALPSSGNTIYF. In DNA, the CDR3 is TGTGCCAGCAGTCCTTACCTCGGGAGGGCTCTACCTTCTTCTGGAAACACCATATATTTT.

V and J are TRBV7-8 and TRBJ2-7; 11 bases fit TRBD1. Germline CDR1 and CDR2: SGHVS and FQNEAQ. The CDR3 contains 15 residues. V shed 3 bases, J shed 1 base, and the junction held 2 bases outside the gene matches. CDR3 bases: TGTGCCAGCAGCTTTGGGACAGGGGGTTCCTACGAGCAGTACTTC. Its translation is CASSFGTGGSYEQYF.

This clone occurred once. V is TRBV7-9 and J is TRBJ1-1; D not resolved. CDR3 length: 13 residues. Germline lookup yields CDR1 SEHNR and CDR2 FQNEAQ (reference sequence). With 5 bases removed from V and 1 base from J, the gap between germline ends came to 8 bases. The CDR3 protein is CASSPSSNTEAFF. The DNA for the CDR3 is TGTGCCAGCAGCCCCTCCTCGAACACTGAAGCTTTCTTT. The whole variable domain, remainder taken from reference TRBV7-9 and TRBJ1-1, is DTGVSQNPRHKITKRGQNVTFRCDPISEHNRLYWYRQTLGQGPEFLTYFQNEAQLEKSRLLSDRFSAERPKGSFSTLEIQRTEQGDSAMYLCASSPSSNTEAFFGQGTRLTVV.

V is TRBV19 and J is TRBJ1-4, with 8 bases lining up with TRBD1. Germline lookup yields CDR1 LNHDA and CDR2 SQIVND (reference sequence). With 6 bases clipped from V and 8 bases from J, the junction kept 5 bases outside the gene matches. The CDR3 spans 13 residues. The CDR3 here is CASRDRAGEKLFF. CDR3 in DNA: TGTGCCAGTAGGGACAGGGCGGGCGAAAAACTGTTTTTT. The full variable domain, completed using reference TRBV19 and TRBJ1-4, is DGGITQSPKYLFRKEGQNVTLSCEQNLNHDAMYWYRQDPGQGLRLIYYSQIVNDFQKGDIAEGYSVSREKKESFPLTVTSAQKNPTAFYLCASRDRAGEKLFFGSGTQLSVL.

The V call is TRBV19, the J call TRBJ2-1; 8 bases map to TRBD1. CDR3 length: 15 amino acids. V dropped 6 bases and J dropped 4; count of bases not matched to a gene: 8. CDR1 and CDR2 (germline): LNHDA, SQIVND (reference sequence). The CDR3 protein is CASRAWTGLYNEQFF. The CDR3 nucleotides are TGTGCCAGTAGGGCATGGACAGGGCTATACAATGAGCAGTTCTTC.

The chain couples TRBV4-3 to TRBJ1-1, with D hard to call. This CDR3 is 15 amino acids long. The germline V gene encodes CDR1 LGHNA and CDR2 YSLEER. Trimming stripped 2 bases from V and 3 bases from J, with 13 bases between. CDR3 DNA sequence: TGCGCCAGCAGCCAACAACCGGGTTTCCACACTGAAGCTTTCTTT. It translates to CASSQQPGFHTEAFF.

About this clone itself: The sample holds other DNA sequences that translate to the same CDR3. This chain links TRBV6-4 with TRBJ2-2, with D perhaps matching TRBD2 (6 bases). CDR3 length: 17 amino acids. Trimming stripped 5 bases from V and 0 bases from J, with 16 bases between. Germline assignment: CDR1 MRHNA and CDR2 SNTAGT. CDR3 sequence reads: CASSRSGLPSNTGELFF. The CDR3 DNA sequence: TGTGCCAGCAGTCGAAGCGGACTACCCTCGAACACCGGGGAGCTGTTTTTT.

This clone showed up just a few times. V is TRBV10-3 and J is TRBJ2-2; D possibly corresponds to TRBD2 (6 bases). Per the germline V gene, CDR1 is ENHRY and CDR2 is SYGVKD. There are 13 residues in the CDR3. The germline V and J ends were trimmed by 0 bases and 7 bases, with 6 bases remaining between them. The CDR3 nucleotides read TGTGCCATCAGTGAGTCGGGAGGCGGGGAGCTGTTTTTT. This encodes CAISESGGGELFF.

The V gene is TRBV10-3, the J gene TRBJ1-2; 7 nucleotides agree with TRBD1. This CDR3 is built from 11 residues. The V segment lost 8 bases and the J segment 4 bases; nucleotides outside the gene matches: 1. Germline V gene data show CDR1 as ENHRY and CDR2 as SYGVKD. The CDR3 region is CAIQGGYGYTF. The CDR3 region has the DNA TGTGCCATCCAGGGGGGCTATGGCTACACCTTC.

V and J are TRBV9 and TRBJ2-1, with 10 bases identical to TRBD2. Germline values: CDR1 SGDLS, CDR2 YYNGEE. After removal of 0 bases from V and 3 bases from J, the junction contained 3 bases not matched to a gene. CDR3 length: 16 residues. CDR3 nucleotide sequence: TGTGCCAGCAGCGTAGAGGAGCGGGAGGGCTACAATGAGCAGTTCTTC. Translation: CASSVEEREGYNEQFF.

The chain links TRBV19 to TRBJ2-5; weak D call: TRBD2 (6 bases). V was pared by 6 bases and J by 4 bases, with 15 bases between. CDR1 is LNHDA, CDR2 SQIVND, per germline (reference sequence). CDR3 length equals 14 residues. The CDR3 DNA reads TGTGCCAGTAGCCCTAAACGGGGGTCAGAGACCCAGTACTTC. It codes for CASSPKRGSETQYF. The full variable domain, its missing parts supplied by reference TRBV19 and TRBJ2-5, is DGGITQSPKYLFRKEGQNVTLSCEQNLNHDAMYWYRQDPGQGLRLIYYSQIVNDFQKGDIAEGYSVSREKKESFPLTVTSAQKNPTAFYLCASSPKRGSETQYFGPGTRLLVL.

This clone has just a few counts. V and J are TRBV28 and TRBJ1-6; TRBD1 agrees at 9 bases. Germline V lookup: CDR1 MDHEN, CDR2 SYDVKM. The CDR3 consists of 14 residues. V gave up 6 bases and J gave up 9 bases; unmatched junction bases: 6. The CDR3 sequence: CASSPGTGRSPLHF. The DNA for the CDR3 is TGTGCCAGCAGCCCCGGGACAGGGCGTTCACCCCTCCACTTT.